This T cell receptor (beta chain) was identified during a study of blood T cell repertoires in COVID-19 (dated by TCRdb to the early 2020s). A note on the overall study: Samples covering the acute and convalescent phases of COVID-19 were provided by collaborators in the United States, Italy and Spain. The prospective study material was composed of cDNA or gDNA derived from T cells, B-cell-depleted T cells, or PBMCs. Deeply sampled blood TCRbeta repertoires from subjects exposed to, actively infected with, or recovered from COVID-19 were included in the dataset. The repertoires were released in a freely available public database meant as a resource for research on the immune response to SARS-CoV-2. The samples were drawn from the first 160 participants of the ongoing ImmuneRACE study and from under 1,500 subjects provided by 6 global collaborators. Nearly every sample came with metadata listing a de-identified subject ID, COVID-19 status, age in years and sex. Where HLA class I and class II types were available, the types were taken from metadata supplied by the sample provider, not from assay-based typing. Broad study findings and their caveats: How much clinical and demographic metadata was included differed by source and by participant, and the metadata was provided uncurated.

V drops 1 base and J drops 4 bases, leaving 22 bases in between. Taken from cysteine to phenylalanine, the CDR3 has 18 residues. The only DNA kept is the CDR3, 54 bases in frame from the first base. Based on the germline V gene, the CDR1 and CDR2 sequences are LGHNT and FRNRAP. Comment on this clone: What this receptor recognizes is not known. No base quality values were provided; no much bigger clone lies one nucleotide off.

TCRbeta CDR3 regions were amplified from genomic DNA using the immunoSEQ Assay, a bias-controlled multiplex PCR. Turning to the authors' computational methods: The number of nucleated cells in each sample was estimated from the amplification of reference gene primers within the assay. To quantify the absolute abundance of each unique TCRbeta CDR3 rearrangement, sequence reads were collapsed and filtered. For each sample, productive Simpson clonality was calculated by taking the square root of Simpson's diversity index across productive rearrangements. TCRdb limited this immuneACCESS table to in-frame rearrangements with V and J called. A share of clones is missing; checked studies link under half to unresolved V genes, and the rest is unexplained. The V and J calls and the clone size are those of that table, but D and trimming were determined from the DNA. Present in this sample are roughly 570,000 clones, 70% to 90% of which were seen just once. The ten most abundant clones make up under 8.5% of the sample.

One collaborating source in Seattle enrolled patients while the patients were actively infected and followed the patients over time throughout the course of disease. Whole blood was collected in K2EDTA tubes by collaborating institutions according to the institutions' own protocols. For TCRbeta analysis, collaborator samples were shipped as frozen whole blood, as isolated PBMCs, or as DNA extracted from either sample type. Sequences were obtained from peripheral blood. This receptor chain uses TRBV12-5 and TRBJ1-2; the D segment could be TRBD1, given 6 matching bases. This receptor was identified in a woman aged 45-60 years with COVID-19, enrolled during active disease. The nucleotide sequence reads TGTGCTAGTGGTTTGGCCACTTTTGCGGACAGTCCGATCTATGGCTACACCTTC. The resulting protein is CASGLATFADSPIYGYTF.